This paragraph reports one TCR beta chain. The length of the CDR3 is 16 residues. Germline-derived CDR1 and CDR2 are LGHNA and YSLEER. With 1 base clipped from V and 5 bases from J, the junction kept 10 bases outside the gene matches. This specimen belongs to a study of T cell responses to AZD1222 COVID-19 vaccine. Sequencing was performed with immunoSEQ multiplex PCR; in TCRdb, only in-frame clones are kept and a portion is missing. The repertoire holds more than 150,000 clones, with 90% to 95% as singletons. The sample consisted of peripheral blood, taken 28 days after the second AZD1222 dose. The receptor was derived from an adult who received the AZD1222 COVID-19 vaccine. This chain links TRBV4-3 with TRBJ2-7; 8 bases are a match to TRBD2. DNA of the CDR3: TGCGCCAGCAGCCAAGGCCTCGGGGGGGGCCTCGACGAGCAGTACTTC. Encoded protein: CASSQGLGGGLDEQYF.